A single sample is the source of the 26 T cell receptor beta chains below, sequenced in a study of glioma-infiltrating T cells after dendritic cell vaccination. Produced via immunoSEQ multiplex PCR; TCRdb's table is partial and in-frame only. The table includes some 87,000 clones, roughly 84% detected once. Sequences were derived from blood, sampled before dendritic cell vaccination. All receptors come from a human donor with glioblastoma.

The chain combines TRBV2 with TRBJ2-7; TRBD2 might be the D (6 bases). CDR3 length equals 14 residues. V dropped 5 bases and J dropped 0 bases, with 11 bases sitting between them. Germline assignment: CDR1 SNHLY and CDR2 FYNNEI. Here the CDR3 DNA reads TGTGCCAGCAGTCGGGGACTGAGCTCCTACGAGCAGTACTTC. This sequence encodes CASSRGLSSYEQYF.

The V and J genes are TRBV6-1 and TRBJ1-2; D gene unclear. Germline CDR1 MNHNS, CDR2 SASEGT. The CDR3 loop spans 15 amino acids. V was pared by 3 bases and J by 4 bases, with 15 bases between. CDR3 amino acids: CASSDGGVAGYGYTF. DNA for the CDR3: TGTGCCAGCAGTGATGGCGGGGTGGCTGGCTATGGCTACACCTTC.

The chain carries TRBV19 and TRBJ1-2; D remains unclear. This CDR3 spans 14 amino acids. Deletions cut 0 bases from V and 4 bases from J, with 9 bases between. CDR1 is LNHDA, CDR2 SQIVND, per germline (reference sequence). CDR3 in DNA: TGTGCCAGTAGTATAGATCGGGGAGGCTATGGCTACACCTTC. It yields the protein CASSIDRGGYGYTF.

The rearrangement uses TRBV4-2 and TRBJ2-3; tentative D call: TRBD2 (5 bases). Deletions cut 4 bases from V and 6 bases from J, with 20 bases between. CDR3 size: 16 residues. Germline V gene data show CDR1 as LGHNA and CDR2 as YNFKEQ. The CDR3 region is CASSPLGLNLPDTQYF. The CDR3 nucleotides are TGTGCCAGCAGCCCCCTCGGACTCAACTTGCCTGATACGCAGTATTTT.

This clone was counted only a few times. The chain links TRBV7-4 to TRBJ2-7; D might be TRBD1 (5 bases). V was clipped by 4 bases and J by 4 bases, with 11 bases between them. The germline CDR1 and CDR2 sequences are SGHVT and SQSDAQ. The CDR3 runs 13 residues. The CDR3, as DNA: TGTGCCAGCAGCTACCAGGGTTTATACGAGCAGTACTTC. Translation: CASSYQGLYEQYF. The entire variable domain, with the rest obtained from reference TRBV7-4 and TRBJ2-7, is as follows: GAGVSQSPRYKVAKRGRDVALRCDSISGHVTLYWYRQTLGQGSEVLTYSQSDAQRDKSGRPSGRFSAERPERSVSTLKIQRTEQGDSAVYLCASSYQGLYEQYFGPGTRLTVT.

The chain combines TRBV19 with TRBJ2-7, with 8 bases aligning to TRBD1. This CDR3 spans 15 amino acids. Germline V gene sequence: CDR1 LNHDA, CDR2 SQIVND (reference sequence). Trimming at V came to 5 bases and at J to 3 bases, leaving 9 bases not matched to a gene. CDR3 in amino acids: CASSARPGQVYEQYF. The CDR3 DNA reads as TGTGCCAGTAGTGCCCGACCGGGACAGGTCTACGAGCAGTACTTC. The variable domain in full, completed from reference TRBV19 and TRBJ2-7, reads DGGITQSPKYLFRKEGQNVTLSCEQNLNHDAMYWYRQDPGQGLRLIYYSQIVNDFQKGDIAEGYSVSREKKESFPLTVTSAQKNPTAFYLCASSARPGQVYEQYFGPGTRLTVT.

For this clone: Within the sample, other DNA sequences also encode this same CDR3. The V and J genes are TRBV27 and TRBJ2-7; 7 nucleotides line up with TRBD1. The CDR3 sequence is 14 residues long. J was trimmed by 2 bases and V by 5 bases; bases with no gene match: 6. Germline V gene sequence: CDR1 MNHEY, CDR2 SMNVEV (reference sequence). CDR3 region: CASSPRDSTYEQYF. In DNA, the CDR3 is TGTGCCAGCAGTCCCCGGGACAGCACCTACGAGCAGTACTTC.

The J gene is TRBJ2-2, the V gene TRBV2, with a weak D call TRBD2 (6 bases). CDR1 and CDR2 from the germline V gene are SNHLY and FYNNEI. Trimming removed 8 bases from V and 7 bases from J, with 20 bases in between. The CDR3 is 15 amino acids. This CDR3 reads CASARLGDGGGELFF. As DNA, the CDR3 is TGTGCCAGCGCACGACTAGGGGATGGAGGCGGGGAGCTGTTTTTT.

The chain carries TRBV18 and TRBJ1-1; D is unclear. The germline CDR1 and CDR2 sequences are KGHSH and LQKENI. Trimming pared 0 bases from V and 1 base from J, leaving 9 bases between. The length of the CDR3 is 15 residues. The chain's CDR3 is CASSPPGGKNTEAFF. The CDR3 DNA sequence: TGTGCCAGCTCACCACCGGGCGGGAAGAACACTGAAGCTTTCTTT.

This chain uses TRBV4-3 with TRBJ2-7, with 8 nucleotides matching TRBD2. The trim removed 1 base at V and 2 bases at J, leaving 4 bases unmatched. Looked up from germline, CDR1 is LGHNA and CDR2 is YSLEER. The CDR3 consists of 15 residues. CDR3 DNA: TGCGCCAGCAGCCAAGCAGCGGGAGCGGCCTACGAGCAGTACTTC. This encodes CASSQAAGAAYEQYF.

This sequence joins TRBV7-2 and TRBJ1-1, with 7 bases aligning to TRBD1. Germline V gene lookup returns CDR1 SGHTA and CDR2 FQGNSA. V lost 5 bases, J lost 7 bases, and 1 base stayed unmatched. The CDR3 contains 11 residues. CDR3 amino acids: CASSQGGEAFF. The CDR3 DNA reads TGTGCCAGCAGCCAGGGGGGTGAAGCTTTCTTT.

The chain recombines TRBV30 with TRBJ2-3, with 9 bases that match TRBD2. Unmatched junction bases numbered 16, after V lost 5 bases and J lost 10 bases. The germline V gene encodes CDR1 GTSNPN and CDR2 SVGIG (reference sequence). The CDR3 spans 15 residues. CDR3 DNA sequence: TGTGCCTGGGAGTCACCCAGCGGGAGGCCATATGCGCAGTATTTT. Encoded protein: CAWESPSGRPYAQYF.

The rearrangement uses TRBV6-1 and TRBJ1-3; 7 bases line up with TRBD1. Trimming cost V 8 bases and J 0 bases; bases outside gene matches: 4. The CDR3 length is 14 residues. CDR1 MNHNS and CDR2 SASEGT come from the germline V gene. The CDR3 is CASWRDSSGNTIYF. The CDR3 DNA is TGTGCCAGCTGGCGGGACAGCTCTGGAAACACCATATATTTT.

This chain uses TRBV6-6 with TRBJ1-1; weak D call: TRBD1 (6 bases). This CDR3 has 16 residues. Per germline, CDR1 MNHNY and CDR2 SVGAGI (reference sequence). V was cut by 2 bases and J by 1 base, with 14 bases left in between. The CDR3 region is CASSYTPGTSNTEAFF. CDR3 coding DNA: TGTGCCAGCAGTTACACGCCCGGGACATCGAACACTGAAGCTTTCTTT.

The chain uses TRBV27 and TRBJ1-1; possible D gene TRBD1, 5 bases. Trimming left V 6 bases short and J 3 bases short, with 11 bases between. The CDR3 loop spans 13 amino acids. Germline assignment: CDR1 MNHEY and CDR2 SMNVEV (reference sequence). The CDR3 is CASRNRLHTEAFF. The CDR3 nucleotides are TGTGCCAGCAGAAACAGGCTGCACACTGAAGCTTTCTTT.

This clone was seen once. The J gene is TRBJ1-3, the V gene TRBV10-2; D perhaps matches TRBD1 (6 bases). Germline CDR1 is WSHSY and CDR2 is SAAADI. The CDR3 sequence is 14 residues long. The ends were cut back, 8 bases at V and 1 base at J, with 12 bases in the middle. The DNA of the CDR3 is TGCGCCAGCCAACAGGGATTTTCTGGAAACACCATATATTTT. Translated, it gives CASQQGFSGNTIYF.

The chain is built from TRBV16 and TRBJ1-5, with D tentatively TRBD1 (6 bases). This CDR3 region has 15 residues. Germline-derived CDR1 and CDR2 are KGHSY and FQNENV. V lost 1 base to trimming and J lost 3 bases, with 10 bases between them. CDR3 sequence reads: CASSQFRGANQPQHF. CDR3 in DNA: TGTGCCAGCAGCCAATTTCGGGGGGCCAATCAGCCCCAGCATTTT.

The chain employs TRBV5-1 and TRBJ2-1; TRBD2 matches at 14 bases. Germline values: CDR1 SGHRS, CDR2 YFSETQ. This CDR3 has 13 amino acids. Unmatched junction bases numbered 0, after V lost 7 bases and J lost 6 bases. The CDR3: CASGTSGSNEQFF. The CDR3 DNA reads as TGCGCCAGCGGGACTAGCGGGAGCAATGAGCAGTTCTTC. Looking up the rest from reference TRBV5-1 and TRBJ2-1 gives the full variable domain: KAGVTQTPRYLIKTRGQQVTLSCSPISGHRSVSWYQQTPGQGLQFLFEYFSETQRNKGNFPGRFSGRQFSNSRSEMNVSTLELGDSALYLCASGTSGSNEQFFGPGTRLTVL.

The chain links TRBV7-9 to TRBJ1-2; TRBD1 matches 12 bases. The junction had 13 bases not matched to a gene; V was cut back by 4 bases and J by 7 bases. CDR1 is SEHNR, CDR2 FQNEAQ, per germline (reference sequence). The CDR3 has 17 residues. The CDR3 region has the DNA TGTGCCAGCAGCTCGAGTCTAATGGGACAGGGGGCTTTTGGCTACACCTTC. Protein sequence: CASSSSLMGQGAFGYTF.

CDR3 nucleotides: TGTGCCAGCAGTGGGACGGCCAGGGGGGCTAATGAAAAACTGTTTTTT. Translating gives CASSGTARGANEKLFF. The rearrangement uses TRBV2 and TRBJ1-4; 7 nucleotides line up with TRBD1. CDR3 length equals 16 residues. Germline-derived CDR1 and CDR2 are SNHLY and FYNNEI. The V and J ends lost 4 bases and 3 bases, in that order; junction bases with no gene match: 8.

The rearrangement links TRBV25-1 to TRBJ1-1; the D gene is possibly TRBD1 (6 bases). Between the trimmed V and J ends, which lost 6 bases and 1 base, there was a span of 12 bases. The CDR3 contains 14 residues. Germline CDR1 reads MGHDK; CDR2 reads SYGVNS. The CDR3 loop reads CASRRGQPNTEAFF. As DNA, the CDR3 is TGTGCCAGCAGAAGGGGACAACCGAACACTGAAGCTTTCTTT.

The V and J genes are TRBV12-2 and TRBJ1-4; TRBD1 is taken as the D call from the table, unchecked against the DNA. TRBV12-2 is designated a pseudogene. This CDR3 contains 17 residues. The CDR3 region has the DNA TGTGCAAGTCGCTTAAGCAATTACAGGGGTTGGTGGGAAAAACTGTTTTTT. It is translated as CASRLSNYRGWWEKLFF.

The chain is built from TRBV6-5 and TRBJ2-3; D possibly corresponds to TRBD1 (5 bases). The V end lost 5 bases, the J end lost 4 bases, and 16 bases lay between the germline ends. The CDR3 has 15 residues. Germline V gene sequence: CDR1 MNHEY, CDR2 SVGAGI. Here the CDR3 reads CASSPGLGHPDTQYF. CDR3 DNA sequence: TGTGCCAGCAGTCCCGGTTTAGGACACCCAGATACGCAGTATTTT.

The chain recombines TRBV30 with TRBJ2-1; 11 bases fit TRBD2. Germline CDR1 GTSNPN, CDR2 SVGIG (reference sequence). V trimming: 3 bases; J trimming: 4 bases; junction bases outside the gene matches: 2. CDR3 length: 14 residues. The CDR3 nucleotides read TGTGCCTGGAGGGGACTAGCGGAGTACAATGAGCAGTTCTTC. This encodes CAWRGLAEYNEQFF.

The chain couples TRBV27 to TRBJ2-4; 12 positions match TRBD2. V shed 3 bases and J 8 bases; nucleotides not matched to a gene: 5. Germline values: CDR1 MNHEY, CDR2 SMNVEV (reference sequence). This CDR3 comprises 15 residues. The CDR3 region has the DNA TGTGCCAGCAGTTTGACTAGCGGGAGTCGTTACATTCAGTACTTC. Amino acid sequence: CASSLTSGSRYIQYF.

The chain carries TRBV11-2 and TRBJ2-2; 7 bases are a match to TRBD2. Germline-derived CDR1 and CDR2 are SGHAT and FQNNGV. The J segment lost 1 base and the V segment lost 6 bases, leaving 5 bases of the junction unmatched. CDR3 length: 15 amino acids. The CDR3 region is CASRMIAGNTGELFF. CDR3 nucleotides: TGTGCCAGCAGGATGATAGCGGGGAACACCGGGGAGCTGTTTTTT.